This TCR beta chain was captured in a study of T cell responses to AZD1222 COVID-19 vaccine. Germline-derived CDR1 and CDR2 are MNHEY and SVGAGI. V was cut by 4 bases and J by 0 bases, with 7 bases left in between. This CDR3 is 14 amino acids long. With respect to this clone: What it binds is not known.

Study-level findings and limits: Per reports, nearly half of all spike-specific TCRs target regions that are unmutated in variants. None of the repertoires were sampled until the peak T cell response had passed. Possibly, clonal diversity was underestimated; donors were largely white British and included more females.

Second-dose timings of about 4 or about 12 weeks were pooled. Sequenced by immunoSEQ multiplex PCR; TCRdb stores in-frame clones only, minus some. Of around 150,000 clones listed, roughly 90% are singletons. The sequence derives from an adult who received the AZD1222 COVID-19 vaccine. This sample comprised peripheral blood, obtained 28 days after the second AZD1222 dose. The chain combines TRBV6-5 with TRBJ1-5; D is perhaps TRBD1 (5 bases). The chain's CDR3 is CASSSGVSNQPQHF. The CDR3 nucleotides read TGTGCCAGCAGTTCGGGGGTTAGCAATCAGCCCCAGCATTTT.